This T cell receptor (beta chain) was recorded in a study of OX40 agonist ivuxolimab in advanced cancers. The study in broad terms: Ivuxolimab, which targeted the costimulatory receptor OX40 (CD134), was an agonistic, fully human IgG2 monoclonal antibody. Intravenous ivuxolimab was administered to patients every 2 weeks at six dose levels: 0.01, 0.1, 0.3, 1.5, 3 and 10 mg/kg. Of the roughly 52 dose-escalation patients, hepatocellular carcinoma was present in some 19, melanoma in around 15, renal cell carcinoma in 9 and head and neck cancer in 9. A male proportion of 82.7% and a mean age of 60 years, ranging from about 20 to 80, were recorded for the dose-escalation cohort. Patients were allowed to have had prior anti-PD-1, anti-PD-L1 or anti-CTLA-4 therapy, and 30% to 40% of the dose-escalation patients had previously received checkpoint inhibitors. Three dose-escalation patients achieved partial responses, one with hepatocellular carcinoma and two with cutaneous melanoma. The purpose of peripheral TCRbeta sequencing was to test whether ivuxolimab changed TCR sequence diversity and led to clonal T-cell expansion. The paper covers the monotherapy dose-escalation part of the phase I ivuxolimab trial, which included N ≈ 57 patients.

Paper-wide results and their limitations: After ivuxolimab, more expanded clones were found on average in CD8+ T cells than in CD4+ T cells. The antigen specificity of the clonally expanded peripheral T cells was not determined. At doses of 0.1 to 3.0 mg/kg, clonal expansion of both CD4+ and CD8+ blood T cells was observed from baseline to week 6. In partial responders in the 0.1-3.0 mg/kg groups, normalized peripheral clonal expansion was found to be among the lowest, especially among CD8+ T cells. Low levels of normalized T-cell clonal expansion were also seen in some nonresponding patients.

Points on this clone: Its antigen specificity is not known. Base qualities are not recorded, but no much larger clone differs from it by a single base.

The trial excluded patients who had a history of autoimmune disease or were on systemic immunosuppression. In every dose cohort, peripheral blood was drawn for TCR sequencing at baseline, cycle 4 day 1, and cycle 7 day 1. Samples came from an open-label, multicenter, first-in-human phase I dose-escalation trial of ivuxolimab. The trial enrolled adults with locally advanced or metastatic head and neck squamous cell, hepatocellular, melanoma or renal cell carcinoma. CD4+ and CD8+ T cells were sorted separately from peripheral blood before TCR sequencing. Genomic DNA was isolated from the sorted cells so that the TCRbeta CDR3 region could be sequenced. TCRbeta CDR3 regions were sequenced using the immunoSEQ Assay. As stored in TCRdb, this immuneACCESS dataset retains in-frame rearrangements with V and J assigned. A fraction of the clones does not appear; measured against another copy, unresolved V genes explain less than half of the discrepancy, and the remainder lacks a known reason. For this sample the table gives under 20,000 clones, of which under 85% were detected only once. The ten largest clones capture about 50% of the sample.

As encoded in the germline V gene (reference sequence), CDR1 is SGHNT while CDR2 is YYREEE. At the junction V is shortened by 0 bases and J by 3 bases, with 7 bases in between. Its CDR3 holds 13 amino acids, cysteine through phenylalanine. The kept DNA is CDR3 alone, 39 bases in frame from the first base. The sample was CD4+ or CD8+ T cells sorted from blood, taken in a trial of the OX40 agonist ivuxolimab. This TCR was sampled from an adult with an advanced solid tumor such as melanoma, head and neck, liver or kidney cancer. The V and J segments used are TRBV5-4 and TRBJ2-7; no D segment can be confidently identified. The CDR3 region: CASSLGVSYEQYF. Read as DNA, the sequence is TGTGCCAGCAGCTTGGGGGTTAGCTACGAGCAGTACTTC.